The 21 T cell receptor beta chains below were found in one sample sequenced in a study of T cell clonotyping in hematopoietic cell transplantation. Repertoires were generated with immunoSEQ multiplex PCR, while TCRdb's copy carries only in-frame clones and drops some. The data show 26,000 or so clones, more than 90% seen once. The sequenced sample was peripheral blood mononuclear cells. The receptor source for this set is a man aged 45-60 years in good health. Some clones in this sample may be carry-over from other donors' samples.

V gene TRBV7-2 combines with J gene TRBJ2-5; D perhaps matches TRBD1 (6 bases). Looked up from germline, CDR1 is SGHTA and CDR2 is FQGNSA. This CDR3 is built from 14 residues. Between the trimmed V and J ends, which lost 7 bases and 5 bases, there was a span of 17 bases. The CDR3 sequence: CASTPSWTEETQYF. Written as DNA, the CDR3 is TGTGCCAGCACCCCTTCCTGGACAGAGGAGACCCAGTACTTC.

The V gene is TRBV27, the J gene TRBJ2-3; D might be TRBD2 (5 bases). The CDR3 sequence is 17 residues long. Germline V gene lookup returns CDR1 MNHEY and CDR2 SMNVEV (reference sequence). Trimming removed 6 bases from V and 1 base from J, with 20 bases in between. The CDR3 DNA reads TGTGCCAGCAGCTCCTTTACGGACTGGTCCGGCACAGATACGCAGTATTTT. Translation gives CASSSFTDWSGTDTQYF.

The chain has TRBV9 and TRBJ2-1, with TRBD2 matching over 8 bases. The CDR3 is 15 amino acids. The junction had 3 bases not matched to a gene; V was cut back by 0 bases and J by 4 bases. Germline V gene data show CDR1 as SGDLS and CDR2 as YYNGEE. The CDR3 nucleotides read TGTGCCAGCAGCGTAGTGGTAGCGGGGTACAATGAGCAGTTCTTC. This translates into CASSVVVAGYNEQFF.

V usage is TRBV11-2 and J usage is TRBJ1-1, with D possibly matching TRBD1 (5 bases). Trimming left V 6 bases short and J 4 bases short, with 15 bases between. This CDR3 is 14 amino acids long. Germline-derived CDR1 and CDR2 are SGHAT and FQNNGV. CDR3: CASRWREGSTEAFF. In DNA, the CDR3 is TGTGCCAGCAGATGGAGGGAGGGGAGCACTGAAGCTTTCTTT.

The V gene is TRBV12-1, the J gene TRBJ2-7. TRBV12-1 constitutes a pseudogene. CDR3 length: 16 amino acids. The CDR3 DNA sequence: TGTGCCAGCACCAAGCTCGCCGGACGGGGGCACTACGAGCAGTACTTC. As protein: CASTKLAGRGHYEQYF.

The V call is TRBV5-1, the J call TRBJ1-6; D possibly corresponds to TRBD1 (6 bases). This CDR3 has 15 amino acids. CDR1 is SGHRS, CDR2 YFSETQ, per germline. V shed 1 base and J shed 6 bases, with 11 bases lying between them. CDR3 bases: TGCGCCAGCAGCTTGATGACACAGGGTAATTCACCCCTCCACTTT. The encoded protein is CASSLMTQGNSPLHF.

This clone was seen a single time. This sequence joins TRBV6-5 and TRBJ1-1, with a tentative D call TRBD1 (5 bases). Germline CDR1 is MNHEY and CDR2 is SVGAGI. This CDR3 spans 15 amino acids. V lost 7 bases and J lost 1, with 16 bases in between. The CDR3 is CASKNSQGTNTEAFF. In DNA, the CDR3 is TGTGCCAGCAAAAACTCCCAGGGCACGAACACTGAAGCTTTCTTT.

The chain couples TRBV7-8 to TRBJ1-5; the D gene is possibly TRBD1 (5 bases). Per germline, CDR1 SGHVS and CDR2 FQNEAQ. The V and J ends lost 2 bases and 7 bases respectively, with 18 bases between them. The CDR3 runs 16 residues. The CDR3 coding sequence is TGTGCCAGCAGCTTAACTGCGGGGGGACGGGGCCAGCCCCAGCATTTT. This translates into CASSLTAGGRGQPQHF.

The V and J genes are TRBV7-3 and TRBJ2-3; 13 bases align to TRBD2. Germline V gene sequence: CDR1 SGHTA, CDR2 FQGTGA. The CDR3 is 17 residues long. Germline trimming cut 1 base from V and 6 bases from J; bases unmatched to any gene: 7. CDR3 amino acids: CASSLSTSGGAIDTQYF. CDR3 sequence (DNA): TGTGCCAGCAGCTTAAGTACTAGCGGGGGGGCAATTGATACGCAGTATTTT.

The chain uses TRBV6-5 and TRBJ1-1; D not certain. CDR1 is MNHEY, CDR2 SVGAGI, per germline. This CDR3 has 15 residues. The V end lost 2 bases, the J end lost 0 bases, and 10 bases lay between the germline ends. This CDR3 reads CASSYEGGMNTEAFF. CDR3 nucleotides: TGTGCCAGCAGTTACGAGGGAGGAATGAACACTGAAGCTTTCTTT.

This rearrangement joins TRBV30 to TRBJ2-1; D is unclear. CDR1 GTSNPN and CDR2 SVGIG come from the germline V gene (reference sequence). The V end lost 0 bases, the J end lost 8 bases, and 8 bases lay between the germline ends. The CDR3 contains 12 residues. In DNA, the CDR3 is TGTGCCTGGAGTGTACCGGGCGATGAGCAGTTCTTC. Translating it yields CAWSVPGDEQFF.

The rearrangement links TRBV2 to TRBJ2-7, with D unclear. This CDR3 has 11 residues. CDR1 is SNHLY, CDR2 FYNNEI, per germline. Trimming pared 4 bases from V and 3 bases from J, leaving 4 bases between. The DNA of the CDR3 is TGTGCCAGCAGTGTATTCTACGAGCAGTACTTC. This encodes CASSVFYEQYF.

The rearrangement links TRBV7-2 to TRBJ1-1, with D unresolved. The germline V gene has CDR1 SGHTA and CDR2 FQGNSA. The CDR3 spans 13 residues. The V and J ends lost 8 bases and 6 bases respectively, with 16 bases between them. The CDR3 here is CASCGRRTSEAFF. DNA for the CDR3: TGTGCCAGCTGCGGACGTAGGACTTCTGAAGCTTTCTTT.

The V and J genes are TRBV2 and TRBJ2-7; TRBD1 aligns across 7 bases. The CDR3 is made up of 13 amino acids. V lost 4 bases to trimming and J lost 3 bases; unmatched junction nucleotides: 3. CDR1 is SNHLY, CDR2 FYNNEI, per germline. The CDR3 nucleotides are TGTGCCAGCAGTGTCGGGACAGTCTACGAGCAGTACTTC. Residues: CASSVGTVYEQYF.

CDR3 protein: CASSENHEQYF. CDR3 DNA sequence: TGTGCCAGCAGTGAAAACCACGAGCAGTACTTC. V is TRBV6-1 and J is TRBJ2-7, with D uncertain. V shed 2 bases and J shed 5 bases, with 4 bases lying between them. CDR3 length: 11 amino acids. Germline V CDR1 and CDR2: MNHNS, SASEGT.

The chain carries TRBV30 and TRBJ2-7, with TRBD1 matching 9 bases. Unmatched junction bases numbered 8, after V lost 8 bases and J lost 3 bases. CDR1 is GTSNPN, CDR2 SVGIG, per germline (reference sequence). The CDR3 runs to 13 residues. CDR3 sequence: CASSGTGFYEQYF. CDR3 in DNA: TGTGCCAGTTCCGGGACAGGGTTCTACGAGCAGTACTTC.

This sequence joins TRBV16 and TRBJ2-3; D is undetermined. The CDR3 is made up of 14 amino acids. CDR1 and CDR2 (germline): KGHSY, FQNENV. Trimming stripped 4 bases from V and 4 bases from J, with 12 bases between. Written as DNA, the CDR3 is TGTGCCAGCAGCCCCGCAACACGGGCAGATACGCAGTATTTT. Amino acid sequence: CASSPATRADTQYF.

The chain employs TRBV11-2 and TRBJ1-2, with D hard to call. Germline V gene data show CDR1 as SGHAT and CDR2 as FQNNGV. V lost 3 bases, J lost 2 bases, and 4 bases lay in between. CDR3 size: 12 residues. The CDR3 loop is CASSFQNYGYTF. The CDR3 DNA reads TGTGCCAGCAGCTTCCAAAACTATGGCTACACCTTC.

This CDR3 reads CAWSADTDNQPQHF. The CDR3 DNA sequence: TGTGCCTGGAGTGCGGACACGGACAATCAGCCCCAGCATTTT. The chain employs TRBV30 and TRBJ1-5, with a weak D call TRBD1 (5 bases). The CDR3 contains 14 residues. Germline CDR1 and CDR2: GTSNPN and SVGIG (reference sequence). V gave up 1 base and J gave up 3 bases, with 10 bases separating them.

The chain carries TRBV2 and TRBJ2-5; TRBD1 matches at 9 bases. V gave up 8 bases and J gave up 5 bases; unmatched junction bases: 9. Germline values: CDR1 SNHLY, CDR2 FYNNEI. The CDR3 is made up of 14 amino acids. CDR3 nucleotide sequence: TGTGCCAGCGCCCCCGACAGGGGGTTCGAGACCCAGTACTTC. Residues: CASAPDRGFETQYF.

The V gene is TRBV28, the J gene TRBJ1-1; no clear D. The CDR3 has 13 residues. Germline V gene sequence: CDR1 MDHEN, CDR2 SYDVKM. Deletions cut 7 bases from V and 1 base from J, with 10 bases between. CDR3 in amino acids: CASIPAENTEAFF. Here the CDR3 DNA reads TGTGCCAGCATCCCCGCAGAGAACACTGAAGCTTTCTTT.